This passage covers 13 T cell receptor beta chains from one sample sequenced in a study of shared clonotypes between healthy human individuals. The naive CD8 population came from CD45RO-negative cells selected for CCR7, without terminally differentiated effector memory CD45RA+ cells. Using immunoSEQ multiplex PCR, the repertoire was profiled, and TCRdb retains in-frame clones only, with some absent. The sample includes over 2 million clones, roughly 95% of them seen just once. The sample was naive CD8+ T cells sorted from blood. The origin of the receptors is a man younger than 35 in good health.

The V call is TRBV4-2, the J call TRBJ2-1; D remains unclear. CDR1 and CDR2 (germline): LGHNA, YNFKEQ. The CDR3 has 13 amino acids. Trimming pared 0 bases from V and 9 bases from J, leaving 9 bases between. CDR3 in amino acids: CASSQDSHGEQFF. The CDR3 DNA sequence: TGTGCCAGCAGCCAAGACTCCCATGGTGAGCAGTTCTTC.

The DNA for the CDR3 is TGTGCCAGCAGTTTCGGAGCGGGAGACCACGAGCAGTACTTC. This codes for CASSFGAGDHEQYF. The chain employs TRBV27 and TRBJ2-7; 8 bases line up with TRBD2. Trimming at V came to 3 bases and at J to 5 bases, leaving 6 bases not matched to a gene. CDR1 is MNHEY and CDR2 is SMNVEV in the germline V gene (reference sequence). The CDR3 totals 14 residues.

The V gene is TRBV4-1, the J gene TRBJ1-5; TRBD1 matches 7 bases. V lost 5 bases and J lost 3; bases outside the gene matches: 10. Germline V gene sequence: CDR1 MGHRA, CDR2 YSYEKL. The CDR3 runs to 16 residues. The CDR3 DNA reads TGCGCCAGCAGCTACAGGGGAGGAGTGACCAATCAGCCCCAGCATTTT. It encodes CASSYRGGVTNQPQHF.

The chain joins TRBV15 to TRBJ2-5; D gene uncertain. The germline V gene encodes CDR1 LNHNV and CDR2 YYDKDF (reference sequence). The V end was cut by 2 bases, the J end by 0 bases, with 7 bases between. The CDR3 extends over 14 amino acids. CDR3 in DNA: TGTGCCACCAGCAGAAACTTGTACCAAGAGACCCAGTACTTC. Its translation: CATSRNLYQETQYF.

V is TRBV29-1 and J is TRBJ1-2, with unresolved D. The germline V and J ends were trimmed by 2 bases and 4 bases, with 8 bases remaining between them. The CDR3 consists of 12 residues. Germline CDR1 reads SQVTM; CDR2 reads ANQGSEA. CDR3 loop: CSVESGRYGYTF. The CDR3 coding sequence is TGCAGCGTTGAATCCGGGCGCTATGGCTACACCTTC.

This clone has a single count. V gene TRBV27 combines with J gene TRBJ2-3; D could derive from TRBD1 or TRBD2 (5 bases each). V was cut by 3 bases and J by 0 bases, with 13 bases left in between. Germline V CDR1 and CDR2: MNHEY, SMNVEV (reference sequence). The CDR3 loop spans 16 amino acids. CDR3 amino acids: CASSFVGVSSTDTQYF. The CDR3 DNA sequence: TGTGCCAGCAGTTTCGTGGGGGTTTCCAGCACAGATACGCAGTATTTT.

CDR3: CASSLGKGHGYEQYF. The CDR3 DNA reads as TGTGCCAGCAGCTTAGGCAAGGGACACGGGTACGAGCAGTACTTC. The chain combines TRBV13 with TRBJ2-7, with D maybe TRBD1 (6 bases). The CDR3 sequence is 15 residues long. V lost 0 bases to trimming and J lost 4 bases, with 13 bases between them. Germline V gene sequence: CDR1 PRHDT, CDR2 FYEKMQ (reference sequence).

V usage is TRBV27 and J usage is TRBJ2-3, with D possibly TRBD2 on 5 matching bases. Trimming took 4 bases from V and 0 from J, leaving 11 bases between them. CDR1 and CDR2 from the germline V gene are MNHEY and SMNVEV (reference sequence). This CDR3 contains 15 residues. The CDR3 bases are TGTGCCAGCAGTTCCGGACTTCCGAGCACAGATACGCAGTATTTT. Its translation: CASSSGLPSTDTQYF.

This chain connects TRBV12-2 to TRBJ2-2; TRBD1, as called in the table, went unchecked against the DNA. TRBV12-2 corresponds to a pseudogene. The CDR3 is made up of 17 amino acids. CDR3 DNA sequence: TGTGCAAGTCGCTTAGAACAGGGGGCCCCGAGCACCGGGGAGCTGTTTTTT. This translates into CASRLEQGAPSTGELFF.

V is TRBV4-3 and J is TRBJ1-1; the D gene is possibly TRBD1 (5 bases). With 4 bases removed from V and 1 base from J, the gap between germline ends came to 7 bases. The CDR3 covers 13 residues. Germline loops: CDR1 LGHNA, CDR2 YSLEER. CDR3 region: CASSLTGNTEAFF. Written as DNA, the CDR3 is TGCGCCAGCAGCCTTACAGGGAACACTGAAGCTTTCTTT.

As regards this clone: The identical CDR3 is also encoded by other nucleotide sequences in the sample. This chain uses TRBV5-6 with TRBJ1-1; D remains unclear. Germline lookup yields CDR1 SGHDT and CDR2 YYEEEE. Trimming left V 0 bases short and J 8 bases short, with 5 bases between. The CDR3 contains 11 residues. This chain's CDR3 is CASSLGREAFF. The CDR3 DNA is TGTGCCAGCAGCTTGGGCAGGGAAGCTTTCTTT.

The genes are TRBV6-5 and TRBJ2-7; tentative D call: TRBD1 (6 bases). V was pared by 6 bases and J by 0 bases, with 9 bases between. Germline V gives CDR1 MNHEY, CDR2 SVGAGI. This CDR3 is 13 amino acids long. The CDR3 DNA follows: TGTGCCAGCAGGCCGGACAGCTCCTACGAGCAGTACTTC. This encodes CASRPDSSYEQYF.

V is TRBV27 and J is TRBJ2-3, with no clear D. V was pared by 2 bases and J by 1 base, with 10 bases between. The germline CDR1 and CDR2 sequences are MNHEY and SMNVEV (reference sequence). The CDR3 length is 15 residues. CDR3 DNA: TGTGCCAGCAGTTTAAAGGGAACTGGCACAGATACGCAGTATTTT. Its translation is CASSLKGTGTDTQYF.